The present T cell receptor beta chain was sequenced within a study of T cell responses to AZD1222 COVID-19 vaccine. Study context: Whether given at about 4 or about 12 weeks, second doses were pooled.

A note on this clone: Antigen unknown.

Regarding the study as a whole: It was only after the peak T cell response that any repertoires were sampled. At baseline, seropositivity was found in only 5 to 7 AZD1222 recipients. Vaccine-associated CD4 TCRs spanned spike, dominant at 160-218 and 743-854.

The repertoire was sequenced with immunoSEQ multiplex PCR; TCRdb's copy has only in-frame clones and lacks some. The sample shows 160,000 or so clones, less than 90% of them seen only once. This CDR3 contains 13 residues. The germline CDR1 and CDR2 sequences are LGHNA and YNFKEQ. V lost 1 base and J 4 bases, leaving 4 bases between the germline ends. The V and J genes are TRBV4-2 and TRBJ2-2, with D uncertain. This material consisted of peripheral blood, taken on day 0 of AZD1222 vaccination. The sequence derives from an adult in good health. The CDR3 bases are TGTGCCAGCAGCCAAGGGGGCACCGGGGAGCTGTTTTTT. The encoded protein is CASSQGGTGELFF.